This is a list of T cell receptor beta chains from one sample in a study of cytotoxic CD8 clonotypes in ibrutinib-treated CLL. Sequenced by immunoSEQ multiplex PCR; TCRdb stores in-frame clones only, minus some. The data contain 300,000 to 400,000 clones, 67% of them seen just once; the ten biggest clones take up 5% to 6.5%. Source: PBMCs, taken after 36 months of ibrutinib treatment. Every receptor here comes from a human donor with chronic lymphocytic leukemia. Each CDR3 is given with its conserved first and last residue. Fields, in order: J gene, clone size, V gene, CDR3 protein. Size is omitted from some rows. Given values are once, few, many or a class for expanded clones.

TRBJ2-7 NA TRBV5-1 CASSFSLTYEQYF
TRBJ2-7 NA TRBV28 CASSLSLYEQYF
TRBJ2-3 once TRBV18 CASSPLGTGVADTQYF
TRBJ1-5 NA TRBV6-5 CASSIRTGNQPQHF
TRBJ1-2 NA TRBV18 CASSTPGGINYGYTF
TRBJ2-1 NA TRBV6-5 CASSYSATYNEQFF
TRBJ2-7 once TRBV6-5 CASSYSGTYYEQYF
TRBJ2-1 NA TRBV15 CATSRDLKLGRNEQFF
TRBJ2-7 NA TRBV6-5 CASSYSRDSSYEQYF
TRBJ1-3 NA TRBV28 CASSFPGRNTIYF
TRBJ1-2 NA TRBV4-2 CASSPFPEDGYTF
TRBJ2-7 NA TRBV7-9 CASQPGASGGSYEQYF
TRBJ1-2 NA TRBV2 CASPSGTGAYGYTF
TRBJ1-6 NA TRBV14 CASSLQPRNSPLHF
TRBJ1-2 NA TRBV6-1 CASTDSNYGYTF
TRBJ1-2 NA TRBV9 CASSVWSQGASGYGYTF
TRBJ2-1 NA TRBV7-3 CASSPGLAGGEQFF
TRBJ2-3 NA TRBV5-1 CASSLVAGGTDTQYF
TRBJ1-1 once TRBV29-1 CSVDDNTRAFF
TRBJ1-5 NA TRBV10-1 CASSLDQGASNQPQHF
TRBJ1-3 NA TRBV29-1 CSATPGSGNTIYF
TRBJ2-7 NA TRBV5-6 CASTYSGFPEQYF
TRBJ2-7 few TRBV7-9 CASSPTWAKRQYF
TRBJ2-3 NA TRBV11-3 CASSNAAEDTQYF
TRBJ2-3 NA TRBV14 CASSPAGFLGADTQYF
TRBJ2-7 NA TRBV28 CASSRTKKQVSYEQYF
TRBJ1-2 NA TRBV4-1 CASSQVPVQHTNYGYTF
TRBJ2-3 many TRBV29-1 CSVEEQGLRDTQYF
TRBJ2-7 NA TRBV5-6 CASSLRTGVTLFGEQYF
TRBJ2-1 NA TRBV7-8 CASSLTSGIRNEQFF
TRBJ2-2 NA TRBV27 CASSFPPGVGELFF
TRBJ2-3 once TRBV28 CASSLGGGLLGTQYF
TRBJ1-2 few TRBV29-1 CSVVGRTYGYTF
TRBJ1-4 NA TRBV18 CASSPRGAPPEKLFF
TRBJ2-5 NA TRBV10-3 CAISEVLLQETQYF
TRBJ2-5 NA TRBV9 CASSPIRRGETQYF
TRBJ1-1 NA TRBV5-6 CASSRQLRNTEAFF
TRBJ2-2 NA TRBV19 CASSIGDTGELFF
TRBJ2-3 NA TRBV29-1 CSVGGGARTDTQYF